The 4 T cell receptor beta chains below come from one sample, sequenced in a study of Ad26.COV2.S vaccination and SARS-CoV-2 variants. Treatment: roughly 19 received Ad26.COV2.S at low or high dose, single or two shots; about 5 received placebo; per-sample allocation not given. It was on day 63 after the first vaccine or placebo injection that samples were taken. The data were produced by immunoSEQ multiplex PCR, yet TCRdb's version contains in-frame clones alone and is incomplete. The sample lists 300,000 to 500,000 clones, about 85% occurring once. Here the sequenced sample was peripheral blood, taken in a trial of Ad26.COV2.S vaccine versus placebo. These TCRs come from a person between 18 and 60 years old who received the Ad26.COV2.S COVID-19 vaccine or a placebo.

The chain has TRBV7-9 and TRBJ2-4, with D perhaps being TRBD1 or TRBD2 (5 bases each). The CDR3 spans 18 residues. CDR1 is SEHNR and CDR2 is FQNEAQ in the germline V gene (reference sequence). V lost 5 bases and J lost 0, with 20 bases in between. The CDR3 bases are TGTGCCAGCAGCCCTCCCAGACCCCCGGGGACAGCCAAAAACATTCAGTACTTC. This encodes CASSPPRPPGTAKNIQYF.

The chain couples TRBV6-4 to TRBJ1-2; a possible D gene is TRBD1 (5 bases). The CDR3 has 15 amino acids. Germline CDR1 reads MRHNA; CDR2 reads SNTAGT. V lost 0 bases, J lost 7 bases, and 15 bases lay in between. CDR3 nucleotides: TGTGCCAGCAGTGACTCCGGGACCCGAGGAAGTGGCTACACCTTC. Translated: CASSDSGTRGSGYTF.

This clone occurred once. V usage is TRBV12-5 and J usage is TRBJ1-1; 10 bases agree with TRBD1. The germline CDR1 and CDR2 sequences are LGHNT and FRNRAP. With V trimmed by 1 base and J by 1 base, 6 bases remained unmatched. The CDR3 length is 17 residues. The CDR3 here is CASGLDSTGGRNTEAFF. In DNA form, the CDR3 reads TGTGCTAGTGGTTTGGACTCGACAGGGGGCCGGAACACTGAAGCTTTCTTT. Filled out from reference TRBV12-5 and TRBJ1-1, the complete variable domain reads DARVTQTPRHKVTEMGQEVTMRCQPILGHNTVFWYRQTMMQGLELLAYFRNRAPLDDSGMPKDRFSAEMPDATLATLKIQPSEPRDSAVYFCASGLDSTGGRNTEAFFGQGTRLTVV.

The chain links TRBV5-4 to TRBJ1-1; D is perhaps TRBD1 (6 bases). Germline V CDR1 and CDR2: SGHNT, YYREEE (reference sequence). The CDR3 consists of 17 residues. V was trimmed by 5 bases and J by 2 bases, leaving 22 bases between them. Here the CDR3 DNA reads TGTGCCAGCAGTCGGGACCCAGGAGGGGGAGGAAACACTGAAGCTTTCTTT. Translating it yields CASSRDPGGGGNTEAFF.